This entry is about one TCR beta chain. No cognate antigen has been identified for it. No clone much larger than this one lies a single base away; base qualities are absent. This sample stems from a study of response to subunit inactivated influenza vaccine (dated by TCRdb to between 2017 and 2018). Turning to the overall study: To follow how T cells responded to a trivalent subunit inactivated influenza vaccine, the researchers relied on deep quantitative profiling of the T cell receptor repertoire. What the study reported, not specific to this receptor: The authors proposed that each seasonal influenza vaccination may bring in only a limited number of new T cells.

The method behind the library was RT-PCR. TCRdb records Illumina HiSeq 2500 as the sequencer. TCRdb reprocessed the public reads (quality trimming at Q25 with fastp, clone calling with MiXCR) and kept in-frame beta chains. Rows with a matching CDR3 protein are joined into one entry that keeps the most common DNA and genes. Here the sample has about 570,000 distinct CDR3 sequences; 11% occur a single time. The ten largest make up more than 9.5% of the sample. From its cysteine to its phenylalanine, the CDR3 spans 20 amino acids. The kept DNA is CDR3 alone, 60 bases in frame from the first base. The same data also contributed to another study, on T cells expressing NK-cell markers. The second study's paper adds: TCR beta cDNA libraries were made by 5'RACE template switching that added a universal primer site and unique molecular identifiers. About eight donors provided sorted CD3+CD56+NKG2C+, CD3+CD56+NKG2C- and CD3+CD56-NKG2C+ T-cell subsets, whose TCR beta-chain repertoires were profiled. Among the eight sequenced donors, seven were HCMV-seropositive and one was HCMV-seronegative. To restrict sorting to alphabetaTCR-expressing T cells, an anti-gammadeltaTCR antibody was added in several experiments. For about 6 donors, the dominant CD3+CD56+NKG2C+ clonotypes were among the top 10 CD8+ clonotypes and accounted for roughly 1.0-7.5% of CD8+ T cells. Those dominant clonotypes were again the most abundant among CD3+CD56-NKG2C+ cells in a few donors, at about 25-65%. It remained unclear whether the expanded NKG2C-expressing T cell clones were specific for HCMV antigens. The study sequenced eight donors, all healthy volunteers chosen at random: three men and five women. HCMV serostatus was determined by detecting HCMV-specific IgG in serum with a commercial ELISA kit. Peripheral blood mononuclear cells were isolated from blood by Ficoll density gradient centrifugation. For a handful of donors, unsorted PBMC were also used to sequence bulk peripheral blood T-cell repertoires. cDNA synthesis was primed from the TCR beta constant segment, followed by two successive PCR amplification steps. Sequencing of the libraries produced 2 x 150 bp reads on Illumina HiSeq 2000/2500, MiSeq or NextSeq. MIGEC was used to demultiplex reads and group reads by UMI, and MiTCR was used to assemble and quantify clonotypes. To remove erroneous sequences, TCR cDNA sequences were retained only when supported by two or more reads. The tcR package was used for downstream repertoire analysis, with clonotypes matched between fractions based on CDR3 nucleotide sequence plus V segment. VDJmatch was used to annotate antigen specificity against VDJdb, with one amino acid substitution in CDR3 permitted.

Recombination linked TRBV12-1 to TRBJ2-1; the table calls TRBD2, which could not be checked here. TRBV12-1 is described as a pseudogene. The starting material was PBMCs from blood, obtained on the day of vaccination. The sequence derives from a man aged 50 to 60 who received an inactivated influenza vaccine. Donor details come from another sample of the same person, matched by shared clones. The DNA sequence follows: TGTGCCAGCAGCTTGTCAGTAGGGACACCCGGGACTAGCTCCTCTAATGAGCAGTTCTTC. This encodes CASSLSVGTPGTSSSNEQFF.